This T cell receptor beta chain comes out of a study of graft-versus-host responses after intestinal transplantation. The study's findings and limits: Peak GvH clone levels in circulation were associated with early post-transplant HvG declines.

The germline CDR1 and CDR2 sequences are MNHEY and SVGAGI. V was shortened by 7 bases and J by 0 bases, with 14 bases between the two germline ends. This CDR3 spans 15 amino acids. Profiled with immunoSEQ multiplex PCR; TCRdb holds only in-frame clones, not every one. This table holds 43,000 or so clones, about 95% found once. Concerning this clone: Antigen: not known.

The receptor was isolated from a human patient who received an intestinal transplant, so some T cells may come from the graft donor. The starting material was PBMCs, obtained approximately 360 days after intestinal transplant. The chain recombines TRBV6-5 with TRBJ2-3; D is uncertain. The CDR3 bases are TGTGCCAGCAAGTTTGGCGGTTCTAGCACAGATACGCAGTATTTT. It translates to CASKFGGSSTDTQYF.